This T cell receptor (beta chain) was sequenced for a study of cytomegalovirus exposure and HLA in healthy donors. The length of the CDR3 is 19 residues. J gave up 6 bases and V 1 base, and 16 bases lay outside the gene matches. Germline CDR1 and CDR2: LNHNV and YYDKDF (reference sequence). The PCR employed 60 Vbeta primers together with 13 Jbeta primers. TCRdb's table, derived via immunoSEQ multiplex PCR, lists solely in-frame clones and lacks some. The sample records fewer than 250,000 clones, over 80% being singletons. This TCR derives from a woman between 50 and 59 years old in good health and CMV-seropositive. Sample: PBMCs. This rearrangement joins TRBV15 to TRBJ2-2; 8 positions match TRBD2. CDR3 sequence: CATSRGGVGGAPAAGELFF. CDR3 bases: TGTGCCACCAGCAGAGGGGGAGTCGGGGGGGCCCCTGCGGCCGGGGAGCTGTTTTTT.